Listed here are 31 T cell receptor beta chains from one sample, sequenced in a study of cytomegalovirus exposure and HLA in healthy donors. Assay used: immunoSEQ multiplex PCR; TCRdb lists only in-frame clones, some missing. The sample includes 100,000 to 150,000 clones, roughly 91% of them seen just once. Sequencing used PBMCs. Source of these receptors: a man aged 25 to 40 in good health and CMV-seronegative.

V is TRBV19 and J is TRBJ1-5, with 9 bases matching TRBD1. The CDR3 is made up of 13 amino acids. J lost 4 bases, V lost 6 bases, and 1 base had no gene match. Germline loops: CDR1 LNHDA, CDR2 SQIVND (reference sequence). CDR3 nucleotides: TGTGCCAGTAGCGGGACAGGGAATCAGCCCCAGCATTTT. Translation gives CASSGTGNQPQHF.

Regarding this clone: Other nucleotide sequences in the sample specify the same CDR3. The gene calls are TRBV2 and TRBJ2-2; 9 bases are shared with TRBD1. This CDR3 is 13 amino acids long. V shed 7 bases and J 6 bases; nucleotides not matched to a gene: 3. The germline CDR1 and CDR2 sequences are SNHLY and FYNNEI. The CDR3 here is CASTGQGPGELFF. The CDR3 nucleotides are TGTGCCAGCACCGGACAGGGGCCCGGGGAGCTGTTTTTT.

The chain couples TRBV18 to TRBJ2-2; D is possibly TRBD1 (5 bases). Germline CDR1 is KGHSH and CDR2 is LQKENI. Between the trimmed V and J ends, which lost 4 bases and 5 bases, there was a span of 17 bases. The CDR3 runs 16 residues. CDR3 amino acids: CASSLRLQGQTGELFF. The DNA of the CDR3 is TGTGCCAGCTCACTGCGGCTCCAGGGCCAAACCGGGGAGCTGTTTTTT.

The chain is built from TRBV4-1 and TRBJ2-7; 7 nucleotides agree with TRBD1. V gave up 3 bases and J gave up 0 bases; unmatched junction bases: 11. The CDR3 extends over 17 amino acids. Germline CDR1 and CDR2: MGHRA and YSYEKL. The CDR3 region is CASSQLPGQGDSYEQYF. The CDR3 coding sequence is TGCGCCAGCAGCCAGTTACCCGGGCAGGGGGACTCCTACGAGCAGTACTTC.

The rearrangement links TRBV5-1 to TRBJ1-2, with 8 nucleotides matching TRBD1. The CDR3 runs to 14 residues. Germline assignment: CDR1 SGHRS and CDR2 YFSETQ. J was trimmed by 3 bases and V by 3 bases; bases with no gene match: 4. CDR3 sequence (DNA): TGCGCCAGCAGCTCAGGACAGGGTTACTATGGCTACACCTTC. Amino acids: CASSSGQGYYGYTF.

Here the CDR3 DNA reads TGTGCCAGCCGATCAGCGGTGCGTGGCTACACCTTC. This codes for CASRSAVRGYTF. V usage is TRBV28 and J usage is TRBJ1-2; no clear D gene. Germline lookup yields CDR1 MDHEN and CDR2 SYDVKM. The CDR3 is 12 residues long. V lost 8 bases to trimming and J lost 7 bases, with 14 bases between them.

The chain uses TRBV19 and TRBJ1-4; D call uncertain. This CDR3 region has 9 residues. Per germline, CDR1 LNHDA and CDR2 SQIVND (reference sequence). With 7 bases removed from V and 12 bases from J, the gap between germline ends came to 6 bases. The CDR3 region is CASTEELFF. As DNA, the CDR3 is TGTGCCAGTACCGAGGAACTGTTTTTT.

This clone turned up a few times. V and J are TRBV2 and TRBJ1-5, with 9 bases matching TRBD1. The CDR3 runs to 15 residues. The V gene end was trimmed by 5 bases and the J gene end by 6 bases; junction bases not matched to a gene: 8. Germline V gives CDR1 SNHLY, CDR2 FYNNEI. The DNA for the CDR3 is TGTGCCAGCAGTTCACGGACAGGGGTGAGTCAGCCCCAGCATTTT. It translates to CASSSRTGVSQPQHF.

This sequence joins TRBV7-6 and TRBJ2-7, with D perhaps TRBD2 (7 bases). This CDR3 is 14 amino acids long. Germline values: CDR1 SGHVS, CDR2 FNYEAQ. The V and J ends lost 2 bases and 5 bases respectively, with 13 bases between them. The CDR3 sequence: CASSLSGGAHEQYF. The CDR3 nucleotides are TGTGCCAGCAGCTTAAGTGGGGGGGCCCACGAGCAGTACTTC.

The rearrangement uses TRBV7-9 and TRBJ1-3; D is undetermined. This CDR3 has 15 residues. V was pared by 11 bases and J by 4 bases, with 21 bases between. In germline, CDR1 is SEHNR, CDR2 FQNEAQ (reference sequence). The CDR3 protein is CAGSPNLERGNTIYF. The CDR3 nucleotides are TGTGCCGGTTCCCCTAATCTCGAGAGGGGAAACACCATATATTTT. The entire variable domain, with the rest obtained from reference TRBV7-9 and TRBJ1-3, is as follows: DTGVSQNPRHKITKRGQNVTFRCDPISEHNRLYWYRQTLGQGPEFLTYFQNEAQLEKSRLLSDRFSAERPKGSFSTLEIQRTEQGDSAMYLCAGSPNLERGNTIYFGEGSWLTVV.

This clone showed up just once. The J gene is TRBJ1-2, the V gene TRBV29-1, with a weak D call TRBD1 (5 bases). Germline lookup yields CDR1 SQVTM and CDR2 ANQGSEA. Trimming pared 1 base from V and 5 bases from J, leaving 11 bases between. CDR3 length equals 13 residues. DNA for the CDR3: TGCAGCGTTGAAGGGGGGGTAAAATATGGCTACACCTTC. Its translation: CSVEGGVKYGYTF.

The chain combines TRBV5-1 with TRBJ1-3; TRBD1 is a possible D gene (5 bases). V was trimmed by 5 bases and J by 0 bases, leaving 9 bases between them. Germline-derived CDR1 and CDR2 are SGHRS and YFSETQ. The CDR3 is 14 residues long. The CDR3 spells CASRGVNSGNTIYF. CDR3 nucleotide sequence: TGCGCCAGCAGAGGGGTAAACTCTGGAAACACCATATATTTT.

Only one count was recorded for this clone. This sequence joins TRBV27 and TRBJ2-3, with TRBD2 matching over 8 bases. V lost 5 bases to trimming and J lost 7 bases; unmatched junction nucleotides: 11. CDR3 length: 15 amino acids. CDR1 and CDR2 (germline): MNHEY, SMNVEV (reference sequence). In DNA, the CDR3 is TGTGCCAGCAGTCCCACGGCGGGGGGCGGAAATACGCAGTATTTT. It translates to CASSPTAGGGNTQYF.

This chain connects TRBV11-1 to TRBJ2-2, with 8 nucleotides matching TRBD1. Germline CDR1 is SGHAT and CDR2 is FQDESV (reference sequence). This CDR3 comprises 15 residues. The J segment lost 7 bases and the V segment lost 5 bases, leaving 9 bases of the junction unmatched. CDR3 sequence reads: CASSQRQGWFGELFF. As DNA, the CDR3 is TGTGCCAGCAGCCAACGACAGGGGTGGTTCGGGGAGCTGTTTTTT.

The V and J genes are TRBV14 and TRBJ2-7; the D gene is possibly TRBD1 (5 bases). This CDR3 has 13 amino acids. Per germline, CDR1 SGHDN and CDR2 FVKESK. V was clipped by 5 bases and J by 5 bases, with 13 bases between them. Here the CDR3 DNA reads TGTGCCAGCAGCGAAGGGGCCAGGGACGAGCAGTACTTC. Translation: CASSEGARDEQYF. The complete variable domain, with remaining parts taken from reference TRBV14 and TRBJ2-7, reads EAGVTQFPSHSVIEKGQTVTLRCDPISGHDNLYWYRRVMGKEIKFLLHFVKESKQDESGMPNNRFLAERTGGTYSTLKVQPAELEDSGVYFCASSEGARDEQYFGPGTRLTVT.

This clone has just a few counts. This chain connects TRBV7-9 to TRBJ1-3, with D possibly TRBD1 on 5 matching bases. Germline-derived CDR1 and CDR2 are SEHNR and FQNEAQ (reference sequence). The V gene lost 2 bases and the J gene lost 0 bases, with 11 bases spanning the gap. This CDR3 is 16 amino acids long. The CDR3 is CASSLTTGGSGNTIYF. CDR3 nucleotide sequence: TGTGCCAGCAGCTTAACAACAGGTGGCTCTGGAAACACCATATATTTT. Using reference TRBV7-9 and TRBJ1-3 for the parts outside the CDR3, the full variable domain is DTGVSQNPRHKITKRGQNVTFRCDPISEHNRLYWYRQTLGQGPEFLTYFQNEAQLEKSRLLSDRFSAERPKGSFSTLEIQRTEQGDSAMYLCASSLTTGGSGNTIYFGEGSWLTVV.

This rearrangement joins TRBV5-6 to TRBJ2-7; 12 positions match TRBD1. The CDR3 is 15 amino acids. Unmatched junction bases numbered 8, after V lost 5 bases and J lost 5 bases. From germline, CDR1 is SGHDT and CDR2 YYEEEE. In DNA, the CDR3 is TGTGCCAGCAGGTCCCGGGACAGGGGGCAGGACGAGCAGTACTTC. Residues: CASRSRDRGQDEQYF.

V is TRBV5-1 and J is TRBJ2-6, with a weak D call TRBD2 (6 bases). Trimming shortened V by 4 bases and J by 0 bases, and 14 bases separated the two germline ends. CDR1 SGHRS and CDR2 YFSETQ come from the germline V gene. This CDR3 spans 17 amino acids. CDR3 bases: TGCGCCAGCAGCGACTTTGCGGGGAGCTCTGGGGCCAACGTCCTGACTTTC. Translation: CASSDFAGSSGANVLTF.

The V gene is TRBV5-6, the J gene TRBJ1-5; 8 nucleotides line up with TRBD1. V lost 5 bases, J lost 6 bases, and 10 bases stayed unmatched. The CDR3 spans 15 residues. Germline lookup yields CDR1 SGHDT and CDR2 YYEEEE. The DNA of the CDR3 is TGTGCCAGCAGTTTAATGGACAGGGAGGTTCAGCCCCAGCATTTT. Translated: CASSLMDREVQPQHF. The full variable domain, in which reference TRBV5-6 and TRBJ1-5 provide the parts outside the CDR3, is DAGVTQSPTHLIKTRGQQVTLRCSPKSGHDTVSWYQQALGQGPQFIFQYYEEEERQRGNFPDRFSGHQFPNYSSELNVNALLLGDSALYLCASSLMDREVQPQHFGDGTRLSIL.

The chain joins TRBV28 to TRBJ2-1; possible D gene TRBD1, 5 bases. The germline CDR1 and CDR2 sequences are MDHEN and SYDVKM. V was trimmed by 1 base and J by 0 bases, leaving 10 bases between them. The CDR3 covers 16 residues. Here the CDR3 DNA reads TGTGCCAGCAGTTTATCAGGGATTAGCTCCTACAATGAGCAGTTCTTC. Translation: CASSLSGISSYNEQFF.

This clone has more than one count but fewer than ten. V gene TRBV7-9 combines with J gene TRBJ2-7, with 7 bases identical to TRBD1. The V gene end was trimmed by 5 bases and the J gene end by 0 bases; junction bases not matched to a gene: 7. Germline loops: CDR1 SEHNR, CDR2 FQNEAQ (reference sequence). The CDR3 loop spans 15 amino acids. The chain's CDR3 is CASSRGGRTSYEQYF. CDR3 bases: TGTGCCAGCAGCCGAGGGGGCCGCACCTCCTACGAGCAGTACTTC.

This clone was recorded only once. The V call is TRBV4-3, the J call TRBJ2-1, with TRBD2 identical over 8 bases. J gave up 3 bases and V 0 bases, and 4 bases lay outside the gene matches. The CDR3 runs 16 residues. From germline, CDR1 is LGHNA and CDR2 YSLEER. Here the CDR3 reads CASSQDIRGGYNEQFF. CDR3 coding DNA: TGCGCCAGCAGCCAAGATATACGGGGGGGCTACAATGAGCAGTTCTTC.

The V gene is TRBV27, the J gene TRBJ1-5; the D gene is possibly TRBD1 (5 bases). The CDR3 is 14 residues long. With 5 bases removed from V and 5 bases from J, the gap between germline ends came to 13 bases. The V gene's germline CDR1 is MNHEY and CDR2 SMNVEV (reference sequence). The CDR3: CASSSREGDQPQHF. CDR3 DNA: TGTGCCAGCAGTAGCAGGGAGGGCGATCAGCCCCAGCATTTT.

V and J are TRBV28 and TRBJ1-1; TRBD1 is a possible D gene (6 bases). The CDR3 loop spans 14 amino acids. Trimming pared 7 bases from V and 2 bases from J, leaving 14 bases between. Germline CDR1 MDHEN, CDR2 SYDVKM. CDR3 sequence (DNA): TGTGCCAGCACCCCACAGGGCTTAAACACTGAAGCTTTCTTT. This codes for CASTPQGLNTEAFF.

The chain links TRBV18 to TRBJ1-6, with 7 nucleotides matching TRBD1. The CDR3 extends over 14 amino acids. Germline CDR1 reads KGHSH; CDR2 reads LQKENI. V shed 3 bases and J 9 bases; nucleotides not matched to a gene: 5. In DNA form, the CDR3 reads TGTGCCAGCTCACCCGACAGGGTGGGTTCACCCCTCCACTTT. This translates into CASSPDRVGSPLHF. Supplemented by reference TRBV18 and TRBJ1-6, the full variable domain reads NAGVMQNPRHLVRRRGQEARLRCSPMKGHSHVYWYRQLPEEGLKFMVYLQKENIIDESGMPKERFSAEFPKEGPSILRIQQVVRGDSAAYFCASSPDRVGSPLHFGNGTRLTVT.

The rearrangement joins TRBV6-5 to TRBJ2-7, with D possibly matching TRBD1 (5 bases). V was clipped by 6 bases and J by 2 bases, with 11 bases between them. Looked up from germline, CDR1 is MNHEY and CDR2 is SVGAGI. The CDR3 length is 13 residues. Written as DNA, the CDR3 is TGTGCCAGCAGCTCGACAGCCGCCTACGAGCAGTACTTC. It translates to CASSSTAAYEQYF.

The rearrangement uses TRBV6-1 and TRBJ1-2, with 9 positions matching TRBD1. Looked up from germline, CDR1 is MNHNS and CDR2 is SASEGT. CDR3 length equals 13 residues. Trimming removed 7 bases from V and 8 bases from J; junction bases left unmatched: 8. The CDR3 bases are TGTGCCAGCAAGAGACAGGGGGGGGTCGGCTACACCTTC. Protein: CASKRQGGVGYTF.

The gene calls are TRBV7-8 and TRBJ2-2, with TRBD1 identical over 9 bases. CDR3 length equals 14 residues. CDR1 SGHVS and CDR2 FQNEAQ come from the germline V gene. V lost 4 bases and J lost 8; bases outside the gene matches: 5. The CDR3 loop reads CASSYRGRWGELFF. The CDR3 nucleotides are TGTGCCAGCAGCTACAGGGGGCGATGGGGGGAGCTGTTTTTT.

The rearrangement links TRBV7-9 to TRBJ2-7, with 8 positions matching TRBD2. The trim removed 5 bases at V and 5 bases at J, leaving 5 bases unmatched. The germline V gene has CDR1 SEHNR and CDR2 FQNEAQ (reference sequence). The CDR3 loop spans 13 amino acids. DNA for the CDR3: TGTGCCAGCAGCCCGGCGGGGGGCCACGAGCAGTACTTC. Amino acid sequence: CASSPAGGHEQYF.

The chain recombines TRBV5-5 with TRBJ1-2; D call uncertain. CDR1 is SGHKS and CDR2 is YYEKEE in the germline V gene (reference sequence). The CDR3 has 14 amino acids. V gave up 2 bases and J gave up 0 bases, with 8 bases separating them. Here the CDR3 DNA reads TGTGCCAGCAGCTTTAGGGAGTCTAACTATGGCTACACCTTC. Protein product: CASSFRESNYGYTF.

This clone was found a few times. V is TRBV5-4 and J is TRBJ1-2; D possibly corresponds to TRBD1 (5 bases). Trimming stripped 6 bases from V and 4 bases from J, with 13 bases between. Germline V gene sequence: CDR1 SGHNT, CDR2 YYREEE (reference sequence). The CDR3 loop spans 13 amino acids. The CDR3: CASTPGGRYGYTF. The CDR3 DNA reads as TGTGCCAGCACCCCCGGGGGACGCTATGGCTACACCTTC.